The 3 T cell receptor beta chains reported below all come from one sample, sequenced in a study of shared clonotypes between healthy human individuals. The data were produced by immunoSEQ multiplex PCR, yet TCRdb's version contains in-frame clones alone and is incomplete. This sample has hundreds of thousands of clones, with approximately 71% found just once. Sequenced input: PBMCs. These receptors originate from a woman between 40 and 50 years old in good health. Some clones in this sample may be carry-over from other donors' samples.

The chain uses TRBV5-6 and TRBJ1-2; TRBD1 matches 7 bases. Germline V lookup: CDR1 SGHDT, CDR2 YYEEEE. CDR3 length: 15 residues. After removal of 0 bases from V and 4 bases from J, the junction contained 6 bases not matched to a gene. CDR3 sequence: CASSLVRGRFYGYTF. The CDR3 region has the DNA TGTGCCAGCAGCTTGGTGAGGGGGCGGTTCTATGGCTACACCTTC.

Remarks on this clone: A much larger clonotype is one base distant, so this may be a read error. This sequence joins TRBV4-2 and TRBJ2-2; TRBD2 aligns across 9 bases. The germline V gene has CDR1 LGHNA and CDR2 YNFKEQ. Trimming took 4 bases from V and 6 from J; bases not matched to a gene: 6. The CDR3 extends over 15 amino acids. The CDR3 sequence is CASSRGTSSAGELFF. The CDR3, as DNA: TGTGCCAGCAGCCGGGGGACTAGCAGCGCCGGGGAGCTGTTTTTT.

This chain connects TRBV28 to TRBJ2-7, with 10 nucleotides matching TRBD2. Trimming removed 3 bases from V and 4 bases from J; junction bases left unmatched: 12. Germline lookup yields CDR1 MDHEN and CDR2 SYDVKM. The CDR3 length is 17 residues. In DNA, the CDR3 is TGTGCCAGCAGTTTTACGCCTGGGGCTAGCGGGAGTTACGAGCAGTACTTC. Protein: CASSFTPGASGSYEQYF. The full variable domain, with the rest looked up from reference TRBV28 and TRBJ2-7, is DVKVTQSSRYLVKRTGEKVFLECVQDMDHENMFWYRQDPGLGLRLIYFSYDVKMKEKGDIPEGYSVSREKKERFSLILESASTNQTSMYLCASSFTPGASGSYEQYFGPGTRLTVT.